The 8 T cell receptor beta chains listed next were all sequenced from one sample in a study of long-term antiretroviral therapy in people with HIV. Survey-level resolution applied to immunoSEQ assay v3.0. Sequenced by immunoSEQ multiplex PCR; TCRdb stores in-frame clones only, minus some. The sample contains tens of thousands of clones, approximately 83% of which appear only once. This material consisted of unsorted PBMCs, taken 1.2 years after starting antiretroviral therapy. The source of these receptors is a man aged 45 to 65 with HIV.

This clone was recorded once. This sequence joins TRBV7-3 and TRBJ2-3; D could derive from TRBD1 or TRBD2 (5 bases each). V gave up 5 bases and J gave up 5 bases, with 17 bases separating them. Germline V gives CDR1 SGHTA, CDR2 FQGTGA. This CDR3 is built from 15 residues. The DNA of the CDR3 is TGTGCCAGCAGCCGCAACGGGAAAGGACAAGATACGCAGTATTTT. This translates into CASSRNGKGQDTQYF.

Only a few counts were recorded for this clone. The V call is TRBV7-6, the J call TRBJ2-7, with a weak D call TRBD2 (5 bases). This CDR3 has 14 amino acids. Trimming shortened V by 5 bases and J by 5 bases, and 16 bases separated the two germline ends. Per germline, CDR1 SGHVS and CDR2 FNYEAQ. The CDR3 bases are TGTGCCAGCAGCCCCGGCGGGCCTCGGGACGAGCAGTACTTC. Translating gives CASSPGGPRDEQYF.

J is TRBJ1-4 and V is TRBV27; no clear D. The V end was cut by 5 bases, the J end by 1 base, with 11 bases between. Germline V CDR1 and CDR2: MNHEY, SMNVEV (reference sequence). The length of the CDR3 is 15 residues. CDR3 sequence (DNA): TGTGCCAGCAGTCCCCGGTGGGGAACTAATGAAAAACTGTTTTTT. Translation: CASSPRWGTNEKLFF.

The V and J genes are TRBV5-1 and TRBJ2-7; D ambiguous. V gave up 7 bases and J gave up 5 bases, with 10 bases separating them. CDR1 SGHRS and CDR2 YFSETQ come from the germline V gene. The CDR3 spans 11 residues. The CDR3 DNA sequence: TGCGCCAGCTTCCATGGGGACGAGCAGTACTTC. Translation: CASFHGDEQYF.

The genes are TRBV7-2 and TRBJ2-1; 13 bases match TRBD2. This CDR3 has 17 amino acids. After removal of 5 bases from V and 4 bases from J, the junction contained 8 bases not matched to a gene. Germline CDR1 is SGHTA and CDR2 is FQGNSA. Here the CDR3 DNA reads TGTGCCAGCAGCGTCCGGACTAGCGGGGGCCCTTACAATGAGCAGTTCTTC. Translated: CASSVRTSGGPYNEQFF.

The chain combines TRBV12-2 with TRBJ2-3; TRBD2, the table's D call, was not compared with the DNA. TRBV12-2 is recorded as a pseudogene. The CDR3 is 20 residues long. The chain's CDR3 is CASRLRLAGDPRAAADTQYF. CDR3 DNA: TGTGCAAGTCGCCTCCGGCTAGCGGGGGACCCTCGGGCTGCCGCAGATACGCAGTATTTT.

CDR3 loop: CAWSVLVNTEAFF. Written as DNA, the CDR3 is TGTGCCTGGAGTGTACTAGTGAACACTGAAGCTTTCTTT. The J gene is TRBJ1-1, the V gene TRBV30, with D unclear. Per the germline V gene, CDR1 is GTSNPN and CDR2 is SVGIG (reference sequence). Trimming removed 0 bases from V and 0 bases from J, with 5 bases in between. The CDR3 runs to 13 residues. Complete variable domain (other parts from reference TRBV30 and TRBJ1-1): SQTIHQWPATLVQPVGSPLSLECTVEGTSNPNLYWYRQAAGRGLQLLFYSVGIGQISSEVPQNLSASRPQDRQFILSSKKLLLSDSGFYLCAWSVLVNTEAFFGQGTRLTVV.

In nucleotides, the CDR3 is TGTGCCAGCAGCTACGCAGGGGGAGTTAACTATGGCTACACCTTC. This translates into CASSYAGGVNYGYTF. The rearrangement uses TRBV4-2 and TRBJ1-2; 7 positions agree with TRBD1. The germline CDR1 and CDR2 sequences are LGHNA and YNFKEQ. V shed 5 bases, J shed 1 base, and the junction held 7 bases outside the gene matches. The CDR3 extends over 15 amino acids.